This T cell receptor (beta chain) was documented in a study of blood T cell repertoires in COVID-19. Overall study context: Sources were T cells, B-cell-depleted T cells, or PBMCs; the material itself was cDNA or gDNA.

Here immunoSEQ multiplex PCR was the method, and the copy in TCRdb shows in-frame clones only, minus some. Of around 230,000 clones listed, approximately 80% are singletons. This CDR3 is 16 amino acids long. The germline gives CDR1 LNHDA, CDR2 SQIVND (reference sequence). V was trimmed by 7 bases and J by 6 bases, leaving 21 bases between them. The V gene is TRBV19, the J gene TRBJ2-2; tentative D call: TRBD1 (7 bases). This receptor was taken from a woman of 80 years or more with acute or convalescent COVID-19. Sequencing was performed on peripheral blood. CDR3 loop: CASTNRRGRGPGELFF. The DNA for the CDR3 is TGTGCCAGTACCAACAGGAGGGGGCGAGGACCCGGGGAGCTGTTTTTT.